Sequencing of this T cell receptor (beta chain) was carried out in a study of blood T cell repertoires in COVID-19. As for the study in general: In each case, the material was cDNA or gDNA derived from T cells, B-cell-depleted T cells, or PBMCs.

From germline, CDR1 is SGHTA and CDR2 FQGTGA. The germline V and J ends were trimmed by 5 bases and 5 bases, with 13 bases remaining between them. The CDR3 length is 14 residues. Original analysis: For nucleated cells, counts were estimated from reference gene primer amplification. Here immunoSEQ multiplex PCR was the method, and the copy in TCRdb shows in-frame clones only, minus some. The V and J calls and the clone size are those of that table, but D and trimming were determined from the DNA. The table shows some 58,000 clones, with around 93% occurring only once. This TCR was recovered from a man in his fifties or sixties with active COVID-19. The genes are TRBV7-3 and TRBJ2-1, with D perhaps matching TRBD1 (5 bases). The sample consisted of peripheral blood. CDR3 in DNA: TGTGCCAGCAGCCCGGGCAGGGTGGACAATGAGCAGTTCTTC. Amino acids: CASSPGRVDNEQFF.